These T cell receptor beta chains were read from a single sample in a study of Ad26.COV2.S vaccination and SARS-CoV-2 variants. Repertoires were generated with immunoSEQ multiplex PCR, while TCRdb's copy carries only in-frame clones and drops some. Of about 350,000 clones listed, about 91% are singletons. Sample: peripheral blood, taken after recovery from COVID-19. These receptors were taken from a human donor who had recovered from COVID-19. The CDR3 runs from the conserved cysteine through the conserved F or W. The D gene is left open where the match is weak. Where a row states a size, it is once, few, many or the class of an expanded clone; other rows omit it.

.	.	TRBV6-6	TRBJ1-2	TGTGCCAGCAGTTACTCGAAAGGGAACTATGGCTACACCTTC	CASSYSKGNYGYTF
TRBD1	.	TRBV5-5	TRBJ1-1	TGTGCCAGCAGCTTGGGACAGGGCCTAAACACTGAAGCTTTCTTT	CASSLGQGLNTEAFF
.	once	TRBV6-5	TRBJ2-7	TGTGCCAGAAACGGCAGGACACTCTCCTACGAGCAGTACTTC	CARNGRTLSYEQYF
TRBD1	.	TRBV10-3	TRBJ1-1	TGTGCCATCAGTGAAGAGGGGGCCACTGAAGCTTTCTTT	CAISEEGATEAFF
.	.	TRBV5-6	TRBJ1-2	TGTGCCAGCAGCTTCGGGGGTTGGGGACAAAACTATGGCTACACCTTC	CASSFGGWGQNYGYTF
TRBD2	.	TRBV7-8	TRBJ2-7	TGTGCCAGCAGCTGGGGGGGGTTGACCTACGAGCAGTACTTC	CASSWGGLTYEQYF
.	.	TRBV18	TRBJ2-7	TGTGCCAGCTCCGCATCAACCTATTACTACGAGCAGTACTTC	CASSASTYYYEQYF
TRBD2	.	TRBV28	TRBJ2-3	TGTGCCAGCAGTTACGCCCCGGGGGGGCCCGCAGATACGCAGTATTTT	CASSYAPGGPADTQYF
.	.	TRBV18	TRBJ1-1	TGTGCCAGCTCACCTTCCCGGGGCAGCGCTGACACTGAAGCTTTCTTT	CASSPSRGSADTEAFF
.	.	TRBV7-2	TRBJ2-6	TGTGCCAGCAGCTTGTCCGGGGGCTCTGGGGCCAACGTCCTGACTTTC	CASSLSGGSGANVLTF
.	few	TRBV6-2/TRBV6-3	TRBJ1-5	TGTGCCAGCAGTTCCACAGATAGCAATCAGCCCCAGCATTTT	CASSSTDSNQPQHF
.	.	TRBV4-1	TRBJ2-1	TGCGCCAGCAGCCAAATGGGGTCGTCTCATGAGCAGTTCTTC	CASSQMGSSHEQFF
.	once	TRBV13	TRBJ1-3	TGTGCCAGCAGACTTCACCCGAACAGGGATACCATATATTTT	CASRLHPNRDTIYF
.	once	TRBV28	TRBJ1-2	TGTGCCAGCAGTTTATCTGCGGGGACTAACTATGGCTACACCTTC	CASSLSAGTNYGYTF
.	.	TRBV7-7	TRBJ2-7	TGTGCCAGCAGCCAGGGACGGCTGGGCGAGCAGTACTTC	CASSQGRLGEQYF